The next 9 T cell receptor beta chains were all read from a single sample in a study of graft-versus-host responses after intestinal transplantation (dated by TCRdb to the early 2020s). Library preparation employed the immunoSEQ multiplex PCR assay. The clones in this table, taken by TCRdb from immuneACCESS, are in-frame only. Not every clone is retained; where verified, under half of the shortfall comes from an unresolved V gene, and the cause of the rest is unknown. This sample has approximately 86,000 clones in its table, and roughly 90% of those were observed once. About 0.44% of the sample belongs to the ten largest clones. This specimen's time point label, interpreted: cells obtained before transplantation from donor or recipient. Antigens of these TCRs are unknown. Specimen: unstimulated CD8+ T cells sorted from spleen or lymph node cells, collected before transplant. The receptors shown here come from a human donor who was the organ donor for an intestinal transplant.

This chain links TRBV18 with TRBJ1-1, with 8 bases aligning to TRBD1. Looked up from germline, CDR1 is KGHSH and CDR2 is LQKENI. The CDR3 is 12 amino acids. Unmatched junction bases numbered 6, after V lost 5 bases and J lost 10 bases. CDR3: CASSADRVGAFF. CDR3 nucleotide sequence: TGTGCCAGCTCAGCGGACAGGGTGGGAGCTTTCTTT.

The CDR3 DNA is TGCGCCAGCAGCCGCTTCAACCCTTGGGACAGGGGAAGGAACAATGAGCAGTTCTTC. Protein product: CASSRFNPWDRGRNNEQFF. The chain employs TRBV4-3 and TRBJ2-1, with 10 bases aligning to TRBD1. From germline, CDR1 is LGHNA and CDR2 YSLEER. The CDR3 spans 19 residues. Losses at the gene ends were 4 bases for V and 5 bases for J; bases not matched to a gene: 17.

The chain combines TRBV7-9 with TRBJ2-3; D possibly corresponds to TRBD1 (6 bases). Per germline, CDR1 SEHNR and CDR2 FQNEAQ (reference sequence). CDR3 length: 13 amino acids. In nucleotides, the CDR3 is TGTGCACTCAGGGGAATTCTGGCAGATACGCAGTATTTT. Translation gives CALRGILADTQYF.

The rearrangement joins TRBV2 to TRBJ2-3, with 10 bases lining up with TRBD2. The CDR3 has 12 residues. The V segment lost 10 bases and the J segment 6 bases; nucleotides outside the gene matches: 4. Germline-derived CDR1 and CDR2 are SNHLY and FYNNEI. The chain's CDR3 is CATLAGDDTQYF. The CDR3 DNA is TGTGCCACCCTAGCGGGGGACGATACGCAGTATTTT.

This sequence joins TRBV7-9 and TRBJ2-3; TRBD2 agrees at 8 bases. Germline loops: CDR1 SEHNR, CDR2 FQNEAQ (reference sequence). The CDR3 runs to 17 residues. The junction had 13 bases not matched to a gene; V was cut back by 2 bases and J by 6 bases. This CDR3 is CASSLLTSGGLGDTQYF. CDR3 nucleotides: TGTGCCAGCAGCTTACTTACTAGCGGCGGACTAGGGGATACGCAGTATTTT.

V gene TRBV20-1 combines with J gene TRBJ1-1, with D hard to call. With 3 bases removed from V and 10 bases from J, the gap between germline ends came to 6 bases. CDR1 is DFQATT and CDR2 is SNEGSKA in the germline V gene (reference sequence). The CDR3 has 9 residues. CDR3 in DNA: TGCAGTGCTAGCATCGGAGCTTTCTTT. Translated, it gives CSASIGAFF.

This chain connects TRBV4-3 to TRBJ1-6; no reliable D call. CDR1 is LGHNA and CDR2 is YSLEER in the germline V gene. V was clipped by 1 base and J by 7 bases, with 14 bases between them. This CDR3 is 16 amino acids long. CDR3 protein: CASSQVLRPENSPLHF. CDR3 DNA sequence: TGCGCCAGCAGCCAAGTGTTGCGGCCGGAAAATTCACCCCTCCACTTT.

The gene calls are TRBV11-2 and TRBJ1-6, with TRBD1 as a possible D gene (5 bases). The CDR3 spans 13 residues. Germline CDR1 SGHAT, CDR2 FQNNGV. V gave up 3 bases and J gave up 8 bases, with 8 bases separating them. CDR3 amino acids: CASSFGGDSPLHF. CDR3 nucleotide sequence: TGTGCCAGCAGCTTCGGGGGAGATTCACCCCTCCACTTT.

This chain links TRBV5-1 with TRBJ2-5, with a weak D call TRBD1 (5 bases). The assigned J gene may be wrong: the sequence end matches TRBJ2-7 better. Germline V gene sequence: CDR1 SGHRS, CDR2 YFSETQ. The CDR3 has 14 amino acids. CDR3 sequence reads: CASSLAGRSYEQYF. In DNA, the CDR3 is TGCGCCAGCAGCTTGGCAGGGCGTTCCTACGAGCAGTACTTC.